The rows below give T cell receptor beta chains drawn from one sample of a study of shared clonotypes between healthy human individuals. Measured with immunoSEQ multiplex PCR; TCRdb has only the in-frame clones, and not every one. The data show about 600,000 clones, with roughly 97% seen just once and around 0.057% held by the top ten. The sample consisted of naive CD4+ T cells sorted from blood. The receptor source for this set is a woman between 25 and 40 years old in good health. Each CDR3 is given with its conserved first and last residue. A D gene is named only where the DNA matches it firmly. Clone size is stated in some rows and not others, as once, few, many or a class when expanded.

TRBV19	-	TRBJ2-5	-	TGTGCCAGTAGTATCAGTAGCCCAGAGACCCAGTACTTC	CASSISSPETQYF
TRBV5-4	-	TRBJ2-1	TRBD2	TGTGCCAGCAGCTCCACACTAGCGGGAGTCAACAATGAGCAGTTCTTC	CASSSTLAGVNNEQFF
TRBV28	-	TRBJ1-4	TRBD1	TGTGCCAGCAGTACCACCGGGACAGGGTATGAAAAACTGTTTTTT	CASSTTGTGYEKLFF
TRBV7-2	-	TRBJ2-1	-	TGTGCCAGCAGCTTAGTTGGGACGCCCTACAATGAGCAGTTCTTC	CASSLVGTPYNEQFF
TRBV5-8	once	TRBJ2-1	-	TGTGCCAGCAGCTTTGCGGGAAGCTCCTACAATGAGCAGTTCTTC	CASSFAGSSYNEQFF
TRBV18	-	TRBJ2-3	TRBD2	TGTGCCAGCTCACAGGGACTAGCGGGAGTCGCAGATACGCAGTATTTT	CASSQGLAGVADTQYF
TRBV19	-	TRBJ2-1	TRBD2	TGTGCCAGTAGCAGGACTAGCGGCTACAATGAGCAGTTCTTC	CASSRTSGYNEQFF
TRBV4-1	-	TRBJ2-1	TRBD1	TGCGCCAGCAGCCAAGGGGCGGACAGGTATTACAATGAGCAGTTCTTC	CASSQGADRYYNEQFF
TRBV4-1	-	TRBJ2-3	TRBD2	TGCGCCAGCAGCCTTCAGGTGGGAGGGGGCACAGATACGCAGTATTTT	CASSLQVGGGTDTQYF
TRBV28	-	TRBJ2-7	-	TGTGCCAGCAGTTCTGGGGGAGACCCCTACGAGCAGTACTTC	CASSSGGDPYEQYF
TRBV5-5	-	TRBJ1-3	-	TGTGCCAGCAGCTTTGGACAGTTTCTAGACACCATATATTTT	CASSFGQFLDTIYF
TRBV28	-	TRBJ2-7	-	TGTGCCAGCAAGAAGAGCTCCTACGAGCAGTACTTC	CASKKSSYEQYF
TRBV11-2	-	TRBJ2-1	-	TGTGCCAGCAGCCGATTTACAGGGAGCTCCTACAATGAGCAGTTCTTC	CASSRFTGSSYNEQFF
TRBV5-5	-	TRBJ1-4	-	TGTGCCAGCAGTCCGGGGCAGATAAATGAAAAACTGTTTTTT	CASSPGQINEKLFF
TRBV28	-	TRBJ1-3	-	TGTGCCAGCAGCCTCCTACAGGGACAAGGAAACACCATATATTTT	CASSLLQGQGNTIYF
TRBV5-1	-	TRBJ1-1	TRBD1	TGCGCCAGCAGCCCAAGACAGGGCCCGAACACTGAAGCTTTCTTT	CASSPRQGPNTEAFF
TRBV12-2	-	TRBJ2-3	-	TGTGCAAGTCGCTTAGCGCCCCAGGCCCAGGCTCTCTTT	CASRLAPQAQALF
TRBV2	-	TRBJ2-1	-	TGTGCCAGCAGTGAGGGGGCAGGGTGGACCGGACGGTACAATGAGCAGTTCTTC	CASSEGAGWTGRYNEQFF
TRBV2	-	TRBJ2-7	-	TGTGCCAGCAGAGCCGACAGGACCTACGAGCAGTACTTC	CASRADRTYEQYF
TRBV28	-	TRBJ1-1	-	TGTGCCAGCAGTTTGGAACAGCTCACTGAAGCTTTCTTT	CASSLEQLTEAFF
TRBV4-1	-	TRBJ2-7	-	TGCGCCAGCAGCTCCGAGATGGCCGTATACGAGCAGTACTTC	CASSSEMAVYEQYF
TRBV19	-	TRBJ1-2	TRBD1	TGTGCCAGTAGTAGACGGACAGGGGATGGCTACACCTTC	CASSRRTGDGYTF
TRBV11-2	once	TRBJ1-2	TRBD1	TGTGCCAGCAGCCTTACCCACAGGGGGTCGCGTGGCTACACCTTC	CASSLTHRGSRGYTF
TRBV28	-	TRBJ1-2	-	TGTGCCAGCAGTTTAATTGGATATGGCTACACCTTC	CASSLIGYGYTF
TRBV7-6	-	TRBJ2-5	TRBD2	TGTGCCAGCAGCTTAGTGCCAGGGAGGGAAGAGACCCAGTACTTC	CASSLVPGREETQYF
TRBV5-4	-	TRBJ2-1	-	TGTGCCAGCAGCTACGCAGGGAGCTACAATGAGCAGTTCTTC	CASSYAGSYNEQFF
TRBV18	-	TRBJ2-2	-	TGTGCCAGCTCACTGATAACGTTCGCGAACACCGGGGAGCTGTTTTTT	CASSLITFANTGELFF
TRBV6-1	once	TRBJ1-4	-	TGTGCCAGCAGTGATCGGCTGACTAATGAAAAACTGTTTTTT	CASSDRLTNEKLFF
TRBV11-3	-	TRBJ2-3	TRBD1	TGTGCCAGCAGCCAAACCGGACAGGGAGGAGATACGCAGTATTTT	CASSQTGQGGDTQYF
TRBV29-1	-	TRBJ2-3	TRBD2	TGCAGCGAAAGCGGGAGGGCTTCAGATACGCAGTATTTT	CSESGRASDTQYF
TRBV7-6	-	TRBJ1-5	-	TGTGCCAGCAGCTTAAAGGGGGGGCCGAATCAGCCCCAGCATTTT	CASSLKGGPNQPQHF
TRBV18	-	TRBJ1-1	-	TGTGCCAGCTCACAGGGGGTACGAACGGGAACTGAAGCTTTCTTT	CASSQGVRTGTEAFF
TRBV5-1	-	TRBJ2-7	-	TGCGCCAGCAGCTTGGTGGACGAGCAGTACTTC	CASSLVDEQYF
TRBV5-8	-	TRBJ1-5	-	TGTGCCAGCAGCTTTGAAGGGAATCAGCCCCAGCATTTT	CASSFEGNQPQHF
TRBV10-3	-	TRBJ2-1	TRBD2	TGTGCCGTCCGTAGCGGGAGGGCCCTCAATGAGCAGTTCTTC	CAVRSGRALNEQFF
TRBV10-3	-	TRBJ2-2	TRBD2	TGTGCCATCAGCCCGACTAGCGGGAGGGCCCGAAGGGCCGGGGAGCTGTTTTTT	CAISPTSGRARRAGELFF
TRBV9	-	TRBJ2-1	-	TGTGCCAGCAGCGTAGAGGGCTTTTACAATGAGCAGTTCTTC	CASSVEGFYNEQFF
TRBV29-1	-	TRBJ2-7	TRBD2	TGCAGCGTTTTACCGGGACTAGCGGGAGGGCCTCACGAGCAGTACTTC	CSVLPGLAGGPHEQYF
TRBV28	-	TRBJ2-3	TRBD2	TGTGCCAGCAGATATAGCGGGAGGAGGGCAGATACGCAGTATTTT	CASRYSGRRADTQYF
TRBV28	-	TRBJ2-7	TRBD1	TGTGCCAGCAGTACACCGACAGGGAACTACGAGCAGTACTTC	CASSTPTGNYEQYF
TRBV2	few	TRBJ1-1	-	TGTGCCAGCAGCGCTGAGGGGAACACTGAAGCTTTCTTT	CASSAEGNTEAFF
TRBV9	-	TRBJ2-2	-	TGTGCCAGCAGCGTAGCTCCGGGTTCGAACACCGGGGAGCTGTTTTTT	CASSVAPGSNTGELFF
TRBV5-1	-	TRBJ2-5	TRBD1	TGCGCCAGCGCGGCCGGGACAGGGTTTGTGACCCAGTACTTC	CASAAGTGFVTQYF
TRBV28	-	TRBJ2-2	TRBD1	TGTGCCAGCAGTTCCCCCGGACAGGGGGTCGGGGAGCTGTTTTTT	CASSSPGQGVGELFF
TRBV29-1	-	TRBJ2-2	TRBD2	TGCAGCGCCGCGGGACTAGCGGGAGCAGTTGGGGAGCTGTTTTTT	CSAAGLAGAVGELFF
TRBV27	-	TRBJ2-7	-	TGTGCCAGCAGTCCCCATACCTACGAGCAGTACTTC	CASSPHTYEQYF